One T cell receptor (beta chain) is described in this entry. Its antigen remains unidentified. From germline, CDR1 is SQVTM and CDR2 ANQGSEA. The CDR3 is 13 residues long. V was pared by 3 bases and J by 8 bases, with 16 bases between. The source of the sample is a study of T-cell reconstitution after alpha-beta-depleted transplantation in children. Overall study results and limits: Reportedly, only several hundred clones from non-depleted graft cells drove alpha-beta T-cell counts at about two months. Surviving thymic progenitors and recipient T cells were the source of high TCRbeta diversity at day 60 in some patients. From newly produced T cells came most of the T-cell counts and diversity one year after transplant.

Researchers prepared the TCRbeta library using unique molecular identifiers, the study reports. TCRdb re-derived calls from the PCR reads in MiXCR, one entry per CDR3 protein. This sample has hundreds of thousands of distinct CDR3 sequences, with approximately 10% found just once. This receptor was taken from a child younger than two with acute myeloid leukemia, due to receive a stem cell transplant. The chain carries TRBV29-1 and TRBJ1-1; possible D gene TRBD1, 6 bases. The sample in question was PBMCs, obtained before TCRalphabeta/CD19-depleted stem cell transplant. Here the CDR3 DNA reads TGCAGCGTTGATAGGGGGTTGGGCGGCGAAGCTTTCTTT. It yields the protein CSVDRGLGGEAFF.